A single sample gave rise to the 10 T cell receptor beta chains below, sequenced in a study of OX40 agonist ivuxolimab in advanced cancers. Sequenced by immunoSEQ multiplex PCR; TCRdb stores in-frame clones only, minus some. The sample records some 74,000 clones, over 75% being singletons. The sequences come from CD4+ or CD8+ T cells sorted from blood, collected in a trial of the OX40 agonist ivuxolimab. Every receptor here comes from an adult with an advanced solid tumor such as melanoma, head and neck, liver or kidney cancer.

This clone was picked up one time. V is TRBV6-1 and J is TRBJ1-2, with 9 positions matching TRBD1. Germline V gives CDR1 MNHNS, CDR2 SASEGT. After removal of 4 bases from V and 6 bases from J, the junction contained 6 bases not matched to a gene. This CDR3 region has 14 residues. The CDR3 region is CASSGYRGLDGYTF. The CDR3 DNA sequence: TGTGCCAGCAGTGGCTACAGGGGGCTTGATGGCTACACCTTC.

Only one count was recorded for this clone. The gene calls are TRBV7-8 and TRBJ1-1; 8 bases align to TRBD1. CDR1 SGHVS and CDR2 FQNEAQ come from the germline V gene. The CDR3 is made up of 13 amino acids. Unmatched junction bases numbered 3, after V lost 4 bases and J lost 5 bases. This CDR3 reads CASSWTGRTEAFF. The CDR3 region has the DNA TGTGCCAGCAGCTGGACAGGGAGAACTGAAGCTTTCTTT.

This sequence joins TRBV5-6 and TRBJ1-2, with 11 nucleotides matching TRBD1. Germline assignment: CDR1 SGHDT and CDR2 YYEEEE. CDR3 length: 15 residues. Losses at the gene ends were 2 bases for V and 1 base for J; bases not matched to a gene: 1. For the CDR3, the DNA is TGTGCCAGCAGCTTCGGGACAGGGGGTAACTATGGCTACACCTTC. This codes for CASSFGTGGNYGYTF.

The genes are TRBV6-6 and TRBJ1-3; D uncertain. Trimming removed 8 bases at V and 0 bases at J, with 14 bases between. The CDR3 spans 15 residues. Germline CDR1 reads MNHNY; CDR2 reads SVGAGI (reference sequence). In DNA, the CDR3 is TGTGCCAGCCGAGCTTCGGAAAGCTCTGGAAACACCATATATTTT. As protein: CASRASESSGNTIYF.

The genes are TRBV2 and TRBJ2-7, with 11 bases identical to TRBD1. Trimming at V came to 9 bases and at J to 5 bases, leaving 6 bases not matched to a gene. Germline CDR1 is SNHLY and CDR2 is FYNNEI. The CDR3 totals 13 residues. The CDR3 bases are TGTGCCAGGTACGGGACAGGGGGGAACGAGCAGTACTTC. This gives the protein CARYGTGGNEQYF.

As DNA, the CDR3 is TGTGCCAGTATGGGGTCAGGGAGCCGGGAGCAGTACTTC. Protein: CASMGSGSREQYF. The chain combines TRBV19 with TRBJ2-7; D might be TRBD1 or TRBD2, each matching 5 bases. V lost 7 bases and J lost 7, with 17 bases in between. CDR3 length equals 13 residues. Germline V gene lookup returns CDR1 LNHDA and CDR2 SQIVND (reference sequence). The full variable domain, its missing parts supplied by reference TRBV19 and TRBJ2-7, is DGGITQSPKYLFRKEGQNVTLSCEQNLNHDAMYWYRQDPGQGLRLIYYSQIVNDFQKGDIAEGYSVSREKKESFPLTVTSAQKNPTAFYLCASMGSGSREQYFGPGTRLTVT.

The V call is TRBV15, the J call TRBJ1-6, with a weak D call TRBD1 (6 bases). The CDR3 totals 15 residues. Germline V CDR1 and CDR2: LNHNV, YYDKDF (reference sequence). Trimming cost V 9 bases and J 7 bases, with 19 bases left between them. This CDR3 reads CATTTLQGSNSPLHF. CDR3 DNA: TGTGCCACTACGACGCTACAGGGTAGCAATTCACCCCTCCACTTT.

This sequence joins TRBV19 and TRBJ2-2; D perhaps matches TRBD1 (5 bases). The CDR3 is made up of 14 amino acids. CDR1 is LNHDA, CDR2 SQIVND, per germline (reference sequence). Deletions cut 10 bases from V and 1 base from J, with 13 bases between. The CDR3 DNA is TGTGCCACCAGGGAAGTGGGGAACACCGGGGAGCTGTTTTTT. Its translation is CATREVGNTGELFF. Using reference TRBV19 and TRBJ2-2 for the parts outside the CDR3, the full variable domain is DGGITQSPKYLFRKEGQNVTLSCEQNLNHDAMYWYRQDPGQGLRLIYYSQIVNDFQKGDIAEGYSVSREKKESFPLTVTSAQKNPTAFYLCATREVGNTGELFFGEGSRLTVL.

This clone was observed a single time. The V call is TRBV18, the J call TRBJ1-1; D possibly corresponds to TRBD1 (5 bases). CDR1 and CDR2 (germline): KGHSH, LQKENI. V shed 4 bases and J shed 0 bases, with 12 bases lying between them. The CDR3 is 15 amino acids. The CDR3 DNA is TGTGCCAGCTCACTAACAATACAGGTGAACACTGAAGCTTTCTTT. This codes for CASSLTIQVNTEAFF.

The CDR3 DNA reads TGTGCCAGCAGTAGGCTTGAGCTGTTTTTT. This codes for CASSRLELFF. The chain combines TRBV28 with TRBJ2-2; D unclear. The length of the CDR3 is 10 residues. Germline lookup yields CDR1 MDHEN and CDR2 SYDVKM. V lost 5 bases and J lost 11, with 6 bases in between.